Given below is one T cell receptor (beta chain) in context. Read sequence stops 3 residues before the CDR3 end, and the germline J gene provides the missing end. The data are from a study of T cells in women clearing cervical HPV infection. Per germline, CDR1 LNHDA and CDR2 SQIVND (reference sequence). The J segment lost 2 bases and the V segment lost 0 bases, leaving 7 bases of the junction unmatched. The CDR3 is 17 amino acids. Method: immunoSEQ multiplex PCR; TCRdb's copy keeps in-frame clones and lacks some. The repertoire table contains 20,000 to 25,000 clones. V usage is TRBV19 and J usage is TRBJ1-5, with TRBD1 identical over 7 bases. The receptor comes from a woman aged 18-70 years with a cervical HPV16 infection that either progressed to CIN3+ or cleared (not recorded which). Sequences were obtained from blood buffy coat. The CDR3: CASSIDQGGRGNQPQHF. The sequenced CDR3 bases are TGTGCCAGTAGTATAGATCAGGGGGGAAGGGGCAATCAGCCC.